The sequence of this TCR beta chain was determined in a study of cytomegalovirus exposure and HLA in healthy donors. The study, taken as a whole, reports: Relative to the roughly 700-donor mean, N-insertions were reportedly fewer in an Asian-associated ancestry cluster in a later analysis. In an earlier analysis, in around 590 donors, most V segments appeared productive either ~87% or ~30% of the time.

Vbeta (60) and Jbeta (13) primers were used in the PCR. Profiled with immunoSEQ multiplex PCR; TCRdb holds only in-frame clones, not every one. The sample contains 100,000 to 150,000 clones, 75% to 85% of which appear only once. This clone was seen more than once but under ten times. Its antigen is not identified. The origin of this receptor is a man aged 30 to 45 in good health and CMV-seropositive. The sample comprised PBMCs.

CDR3 sequence reads: CASSQGNNSPLHF. Written as DNA, the CDR3 is TGTGCCAGCAGCCAGGGGAATAATTCACCCCTCCACTTT. The chain uses TRBV6-4 and TRBJ1-6; the D gene is possibly TRBD1 (6 bases). Trimming removed 6 bases at V and 5 bases at J, with 8 bases between. Germline values: CDR1 MRHNA, CDR2 SNTAGT. CDR3 length: 13 amino acids.